This T cell receptor beta chain was recorded in a study of blood T cell repertoires in COVID-19. Study-level information: From the United States, Italy and Spain came samples of acute and convalescent COVID-19.

Methods used by the authors: The assay estimated nucleated cells by amplifying reference gene primers. The repertoire was sequenced with immunoSEQ multiplex PCR; TCRdb's copy has only in-frame clones and lacks some. D and trimming come from the DNA, and the V and J calls and clone size come from that table. The sample holds roughly 68,000 clones, 88% seen once. Germline V gene lookup returns CDR1 LNHDA and CDR2 SQIVND (reference sequence). The V and J ends lost 5 bases and 5 bases respectively, with 21 bases between them. The CDR3 extends over 16 amino acids. Sequenced: peripheral blood. The chain carries TRBV19 and TRBJ2-5; maybe TRBD2 (5 bases). The origin of this receptor is a man aged 45 to 65 with acute or convalescent COVID-19. The CDR3 DNA is TGTGCCAGTAGTCCCCAACTAGTTTCCTTCAGGGAGACCCAGTACTTC. Encoded protein: CASSPQLVSFRETQYF.